This T cell receptor (beta chain) is drawn from a study of T cells in localized non-small cell lung cancer. General study points: Among the tissues sampled, uninvolved adjacent lung had the highest T cell clonality, above tumor.

The table lists this clone with a count of one. Its antigen is currently unknown. The data were produced by immunoSEQ multiplex PCR, yet TCRdb's version contains in-frame clones alone and is incomplete. The sample shows around 31,000 clones, under 95% of them seen only once. The sequence derives from a woman between 40 and 69 years old with stage I lung adenocarcinoma. Material: peripheral blood, obtained before any cancer treatment.

The CDR3 region is CASVGGLGRQSSYGYTF. Written as DNA, the CDR3 is TGTGCCAGCGTTGGGGGCCTCGGGCGGCAGTCTAGCTATGGCTACACCTTC. V gene TRBV28 combines with J gene TRBJ1-2, with D possibly being TRBD1 (6 bases). The V end was cut by 8 bases, the J end by 4 bases, with 26 bases between. Looked up from germline, CDR1 is MDHEN and CDR2 is SYDVKM. The CDR3 contains 17 residues.